Below are 10 T cell receptor beta chains sequenced from a single sample in a study of siplizumab effects on memory and regulatory T cells. The repertoire was sequenced with immunoSEQ multiplex PCR; TCRdb's copy has only in-frame clones and lacks some. The sample carries around 26,000 clones, 84% recorded once. Sequenced material: memory CD4+ T cells sorted from blood. All receptors come from a human donor in good health.

This sequence joins TRBV6-4 and TRBJ1-5; weak D call: TRBD1 (5 bases). The length of the CDR3 is 13 residues. Germline V gene data show CDR1 as MRHNA and CDR2 as SNTAGT. V lost 8 bases and J 4 bases, leaving 12 bases between the germline ends. This CDR3 reads CASAAGPNQPQHF. CDR3 in DNA: TGTGCCAGCGCCGCAGGGCCAAATCAGCCCCAGCATTTT.

V usage is TRBV10-3 and J usage is TRBJ1-5; D gene uncertain. CDR3 length equals 15 residues. Looked up from germline, CDR1 is ENHRY and CDR2 is SYGVKD. Trimming shortened V by 0 bases and J by 1 base, and 7 bases separated the two germline ends. The CDR3 coding sequence is TGTGCCATCAGTGAGTCGATGGACAGCAATCAGCCCCAGCATTTT. This encodes CAISESMDSNQPQHF.

The V and J genes are TRBV28 and TRBJ2-1, with D possibly TRBD2 on 6 matching bases. CDR3 size: 14 residues. V lost 5 bases to trimming and J lost 3 bases, with 11 bases between them. CDR1 and CDR2 from the germline V gene are MDHEN and SYDVKM. In DNA form, the CDR3 reads TGTGCCAGCAGTCGCGGGAACCTCTACAATGAGCAGTTCTTC. This translates into CASSRGNLYNEQFF.

This clone showed up just a few times. The chain couples TRBV21-1 to TRBJ2-5; no check of the table's D call, TRBD2, against the DNA was made. TRBV21-1 is given as a pseudogene. This CDR3 region has 23 residues. CDR3 region: CASSKTTILQGQGTSGTQETQYF. The CDR3 nucleotides are TGTGCCAGCAGCAAAACTACCATTCTGCAGGGACAAGGGACTAGCGGGACACAAGAGACCCAGTACTTC.

V and J are TRBV4-1 and TRBJ2-7; maybe TRBD1 (6 bases). The CDR3 is made up of 15 amino acids. CDR1 and CDR2 from the germline V gene are MGHRA and YSYEKL. The V end lost 3 bases, the J end lost 0 bases, and 12 bases lay between the germline ends. The CDR3 loop is CASSQRQVNSYEQYF. CDR3 coding DNA: TGCGCCAGCAGCCAGCGACAGGTGAACTCCTACGAGCAGTACTTC.

The J gene is TRBJ1-4, the V gene TRBV14; D might be TRBD1 (6 bases). CDR1 and CDR2 from the germline V gene are SGHDN and FVKESK. The CDR3 has 16 amino acids. V lost 1 base to trimming and J lost 8 bases, with 17 bases between them. The CDR3 DNA is TGTGCCAGCAGCCAAGTCGGAACAGGGTTTGGCGAAAAACTGTTTTTT. Residues: CASSQVGTGFGEKLFF.

The chain employs TRBV2 and TRBJ2-1, with no clear D. Trimming cost V 2 bases and J 6 bases, with 8 bases left between them. The CDR3 consists of 13 residues. The germline CDR1 and CDR2 sequences are SNHLY and FYNNEI. In DNA form, the CDR3 reads TGTGCCAGCAGTGAATGGTCGGTCAATGAGCAGTTCTTC. Translation gives CASSEWSVNEQFF.

The table lists this clone with a count of one. This chain connects TRBV7-3 to TRBJ1-2, with 12 positions matching TRBD1. V lost 2 bases, J lost 8 bases, and 3 bases stayed unmatched. This CDR3 has 14 residues. Germline CDR1 SGHTA, CDR2 FQGTGA. CDR3 DNA: TGTGCCAGCAGCTTAGGGACAGGGGGCAACGGCTACACCTTC. Amino acid sequence: CASSLGTGGNGYTF.

This rearrangement joins TRBV18 to TRBJ2-7; TRBD2 matches at 9 bases. V lost 3 bases and J lost 2; bases outside the gene matches: 5. In germline, CDR1 is KGHSH, CDR2 LQKENI. The CDR3 length is 15 residues. CDR3 in amino acids: CASSPSGSRTYEQYF. DNA for the CDR3: TGTGCCAGCTCACCTAGCGGGAGTCGCACCTACGAGCAGTACTTC.

The rearrangement uses TRBV7-9 and TRBJ2-4; D perhaps matches TRBD2 (5 bases). Germline assignment: CDR1 SEHNR and CDR2 FQNEAQ (reference sequence). The ends were cut back, 0 bases at V and 8 bases at J, with 11 bases in the middle. This CDR3 has 14 amino acids. CDR3: CASSLALRADIQYF. CDR3 in DNA: TGTGCCAGCAGCTTAGCTCTGAGGGCAGACATTCAGTACTTC.